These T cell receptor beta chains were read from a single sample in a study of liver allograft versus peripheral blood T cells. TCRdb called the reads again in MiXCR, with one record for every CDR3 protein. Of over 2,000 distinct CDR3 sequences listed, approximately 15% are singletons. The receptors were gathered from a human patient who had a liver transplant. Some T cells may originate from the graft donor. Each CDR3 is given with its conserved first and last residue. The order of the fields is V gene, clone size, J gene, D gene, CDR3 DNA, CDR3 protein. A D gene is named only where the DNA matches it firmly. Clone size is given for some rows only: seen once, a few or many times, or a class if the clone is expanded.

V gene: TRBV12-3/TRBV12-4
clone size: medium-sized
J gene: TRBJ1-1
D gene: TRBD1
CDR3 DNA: TGTGCCAGCAGTCGAGAGACAGGGAGGGACACTGAAGCTTTCTTT
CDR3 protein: CASSRETGRDTEAFF

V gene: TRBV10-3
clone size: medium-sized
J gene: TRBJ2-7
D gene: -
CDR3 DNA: TGTGCCATCAGTGTGGGTCCTCGAGGGGAAGAGCAGTACTTC
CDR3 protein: CAISVGPRGEEQYF

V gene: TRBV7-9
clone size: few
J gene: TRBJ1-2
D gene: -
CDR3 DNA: TGTGCCAGCAGCTTGGGGACGGCCTATGGCTACACCTTC
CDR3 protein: CASSLGTAYGYTF

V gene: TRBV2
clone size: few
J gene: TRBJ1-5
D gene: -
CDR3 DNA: TGTGCCAGCAGTGAAGTAGGCAGCATTCAGCCCCAGCATTTT
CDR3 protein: CASSEVGSIQPQHF

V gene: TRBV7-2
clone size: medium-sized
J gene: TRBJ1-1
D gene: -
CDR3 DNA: TGTGCCAGCAGCTTACCGGAGAGACACCCTCGGGGGGCTGAAGCTTTCTTT
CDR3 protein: CASSLPERHPRGAEAFF

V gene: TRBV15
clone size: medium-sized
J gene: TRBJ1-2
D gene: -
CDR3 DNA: TGTGCCACCAGCAGAGGAACAGGGCTTGGCTACACCTTC
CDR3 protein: CATSRGTGLGYTF

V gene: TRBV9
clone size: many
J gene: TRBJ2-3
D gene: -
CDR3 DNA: TGTGCCAGCAGCGTACGTCCTAGCACAGATACGCAGTATTTT
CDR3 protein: CASSVRPSTDTQYF

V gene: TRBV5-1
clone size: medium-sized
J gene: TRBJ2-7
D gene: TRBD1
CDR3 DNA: TGCGCCAGCAGCCGCGGACAGGATAACTACGAGCAGTACTTC
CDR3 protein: CASSRGQDNYEQYF

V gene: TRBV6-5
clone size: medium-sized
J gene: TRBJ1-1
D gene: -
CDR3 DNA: TGTGCCAGCAGGGAAACCAGGGCTCAGGGGACTGAAGCTTTCTTT
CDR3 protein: CASRETRAQGTEAFF

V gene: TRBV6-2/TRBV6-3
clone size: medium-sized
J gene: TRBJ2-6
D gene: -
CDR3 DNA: TGTGCCAGCAGTTACAGCTCTGGGGCCAACGTCCTGACTTTC
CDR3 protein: CASSYSSGANVLTF

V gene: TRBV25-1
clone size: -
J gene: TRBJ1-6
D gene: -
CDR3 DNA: TGTGCCAGCATCGGTCAGGGCGATTATAATTCACCCCTCCACTTT
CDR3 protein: CASIGQGDYNSPLHF

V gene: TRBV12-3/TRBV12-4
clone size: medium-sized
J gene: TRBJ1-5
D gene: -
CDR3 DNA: TGTGCCAGCAGTCCAAGCTTCGATAGCAATCAGCCCCAGCATTTT
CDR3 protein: CASSPSFDSNQPQHF

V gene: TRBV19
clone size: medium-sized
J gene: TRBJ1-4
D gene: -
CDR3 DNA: TGTGCCAGTAGTATTGGGGGGCCAACTAATGAAAAACTGTTTTTT
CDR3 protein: CASSIGGPTNEKLFF

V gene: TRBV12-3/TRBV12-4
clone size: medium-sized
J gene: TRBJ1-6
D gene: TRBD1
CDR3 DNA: TGTGCCAGCAGTACGCGACAGGGCTATTCACCCCTCCACTTT
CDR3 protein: CASSTRQGYSPLHF

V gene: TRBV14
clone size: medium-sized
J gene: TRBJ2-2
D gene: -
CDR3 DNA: TGTGCCAGCAGACAAGGGCTGTCGAACACCGGGGAGCTGTTTTTT
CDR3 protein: CASRQGLSNTGELFF

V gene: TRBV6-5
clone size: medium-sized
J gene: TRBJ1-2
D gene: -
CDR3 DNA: TGTGCCGCGGGGATGTCAGCCGCCTGGGGCTACACCTTC
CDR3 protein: CAAGMSAAWGYTF

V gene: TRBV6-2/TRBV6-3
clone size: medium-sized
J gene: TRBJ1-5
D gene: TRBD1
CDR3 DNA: TGTGCCAGCAGTTCTCGGACAGGCCAGCCCCAGCATTTT
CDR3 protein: CASSSRTGQPQHF

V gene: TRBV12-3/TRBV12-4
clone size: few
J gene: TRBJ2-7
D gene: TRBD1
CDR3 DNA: TGTGCCAGCAGTTTAGATTGGGCACCGGGACAGGGAAGGAGGGACGAGCAGTACTTC
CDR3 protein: CASSLDWAPGQGRRDEQYF

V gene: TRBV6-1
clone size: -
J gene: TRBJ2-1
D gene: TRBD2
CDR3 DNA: TGTGCCAGCAGCCCCGTGGATAGCGGGGGGCCCTATGAGCAGTTCTTC
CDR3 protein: CASSPVDSGGPYEQFF

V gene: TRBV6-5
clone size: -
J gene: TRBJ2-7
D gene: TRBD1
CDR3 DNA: TGTGCCAGCAGCCCGGGACAGGGTACCTACGAGCAGTACTTC
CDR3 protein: CASSPGQGTYEQYF

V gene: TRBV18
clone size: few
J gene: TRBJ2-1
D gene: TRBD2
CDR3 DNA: TGTGCCAGCTCGTTCACGGCGGGGGGCCCCTACAATGAGCAGTTCTTC
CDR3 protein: CASSFTAGGPYNEQFF

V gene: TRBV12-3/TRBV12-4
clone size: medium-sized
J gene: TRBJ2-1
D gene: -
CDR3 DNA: TGTGCCAGCAGTTATCAGGAAAGCTCCTACAATGAGCAGTTCTTC
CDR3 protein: CASSYQESSYNEQFF

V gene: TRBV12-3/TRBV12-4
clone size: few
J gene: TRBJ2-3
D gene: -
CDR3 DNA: TGTGCCAGCAGTCCCAGGGTATTGGATACGCAGTATTTT
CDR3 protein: CASSPRVLDTQYF

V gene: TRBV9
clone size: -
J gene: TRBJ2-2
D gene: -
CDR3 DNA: TGTGCCAGCAGTACCTCGGCCGGGGAGCTGTTTTTT
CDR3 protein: CASSTSAGELFF

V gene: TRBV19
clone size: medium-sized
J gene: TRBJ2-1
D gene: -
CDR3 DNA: TGTGCCAGTAGTATAGTAGGGGGCTACAATGAGCAGTTCTTC
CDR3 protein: CASSIVGGYNEQFF

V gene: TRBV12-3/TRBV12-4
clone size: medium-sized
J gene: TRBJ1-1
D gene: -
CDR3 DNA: TGTGCCAGCAGATCCTCGGGGTTAGGGGCTTTCTTT
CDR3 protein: CASRSSGLGAFF

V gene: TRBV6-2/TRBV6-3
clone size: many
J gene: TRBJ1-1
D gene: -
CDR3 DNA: TGTGCCAGCAGTTACACTCCGGGGAACACTGAAGCTTTCTTT
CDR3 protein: CASSYTPGNTEAFF

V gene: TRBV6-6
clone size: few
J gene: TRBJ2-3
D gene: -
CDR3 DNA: TGTGCCGTCCTTTACACAGATACGCAGTATTTT
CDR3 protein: CAVLYTDTQYF

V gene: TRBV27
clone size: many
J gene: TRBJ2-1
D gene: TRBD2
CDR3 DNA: TGTGCCAGCAGTTTCGGGACTAGCGGGAATGAGCAGTTCTTC
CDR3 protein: CASSFGTSGNEQFF

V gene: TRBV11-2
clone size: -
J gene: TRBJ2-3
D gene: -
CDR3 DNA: TGTGCCAGCAGCCCCTTGGGGAAAGACTTCGGTACGCAGTATTTT
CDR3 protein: CASSPLGKDFGTQYF

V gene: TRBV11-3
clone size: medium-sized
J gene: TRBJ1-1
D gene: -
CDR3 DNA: TGTGCCAGCAGCTTGGGGAGGGGTACTGAAGCTTTCTTT
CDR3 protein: CASSLGRGTEAFF

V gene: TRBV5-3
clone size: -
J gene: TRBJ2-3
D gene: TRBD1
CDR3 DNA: TGTGCCGATTTCTTACAGGGGAACACAGATACGCAGTATTTT
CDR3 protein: CADFLQGNTDTQYF

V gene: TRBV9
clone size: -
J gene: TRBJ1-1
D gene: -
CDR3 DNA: TGTGCCAGCAGCGTAGCCCCGGGCGAAGCTTTCTTT
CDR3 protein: CASSVAPGEAFF

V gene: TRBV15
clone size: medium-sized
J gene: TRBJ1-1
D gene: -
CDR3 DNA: TGTGCCACCAGCATTAGGAGGAACACTGAAGCTTTCTTT
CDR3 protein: CATSIRRNTEAFF

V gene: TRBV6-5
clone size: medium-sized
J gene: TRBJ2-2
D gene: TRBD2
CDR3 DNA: TGTGCCGCAGCGGGAGGTCTGTACACCGGGGAGCTGTTTTTT
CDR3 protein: CAAAGGLYTGELFF

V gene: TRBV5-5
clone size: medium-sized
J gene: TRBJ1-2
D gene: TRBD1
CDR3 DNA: TGTGCCAGCAGCGCCCCGGACAGGGCTGGCTACACCTTC
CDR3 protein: CASSAPDRAGYTF

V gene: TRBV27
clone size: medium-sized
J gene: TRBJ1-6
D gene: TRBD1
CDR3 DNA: TGTGCCAGCAGTACAGGGGTTCCCTCCTATAATTCACCCCTCCACTTT
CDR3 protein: CASSTGVPSYNSPLHF

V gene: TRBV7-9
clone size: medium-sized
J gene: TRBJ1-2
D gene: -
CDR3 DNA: TGTGCCAGCAGCTTAGGTACCCCTTATGGCTACACCTTC
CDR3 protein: CASSLGTPYGYTF

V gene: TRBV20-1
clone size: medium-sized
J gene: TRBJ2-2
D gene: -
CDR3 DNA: TGCAGTGCTGTATTCGACATCTCCGGGGAGCTGTTTTTT
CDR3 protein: CSAVFDISGELFF

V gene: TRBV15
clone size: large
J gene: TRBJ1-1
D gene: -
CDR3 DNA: TGTGCCACCAGCAGGGGCTCGGGAAAGACTGAAGCTTTCTTT
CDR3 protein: CATSRGSGKTEAFF

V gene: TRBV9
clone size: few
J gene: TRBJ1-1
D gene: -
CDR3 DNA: TGTGCCAGCAGCGCCGGACAGAACACTGAAGCTTTCTTT
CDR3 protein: CASSAGQNTEAFF

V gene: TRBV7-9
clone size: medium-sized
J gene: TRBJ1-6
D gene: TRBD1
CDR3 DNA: TGTGCCAGCAGCTCAGACCCGACAGGGGGCGGATCACCCCTCCACTTT
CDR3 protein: CASSSDPTGGGSPLHF

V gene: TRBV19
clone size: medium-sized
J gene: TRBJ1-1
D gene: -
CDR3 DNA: TGTGCCAGCCTCAAGAGGAAGGGCTACAACACTGAAGCTTTCTTT
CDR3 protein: CASLKRKGYNTEAFF

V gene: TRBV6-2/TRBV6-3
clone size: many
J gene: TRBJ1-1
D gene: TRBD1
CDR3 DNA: TGTGCCGGTTGGACAGGGGGTAGTACTGAAGCTTTCTTT
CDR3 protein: CAGWTGGSTEAFF

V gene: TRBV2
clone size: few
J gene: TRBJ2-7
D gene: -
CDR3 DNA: TGTGCCAGCAGCGCAATAGATTCCTACGAGCAGTACTTC
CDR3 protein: CASSAIDSYEQYF

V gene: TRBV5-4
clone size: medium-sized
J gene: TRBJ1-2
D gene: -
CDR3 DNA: TGTGCCAGCAGCCTGGGGGTGGACACTACCGGCTATGGCTACACCTTC
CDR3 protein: CASSLGVDTTGYGYTF

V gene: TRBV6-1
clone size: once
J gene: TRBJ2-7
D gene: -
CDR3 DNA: TGTGCCAGCAGTTACTCGAGGCCCCAAGGCGGGGGCCCCAAGGACGAGCAGTACTTC
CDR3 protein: CASSYSRPQGGGPKDEQYF

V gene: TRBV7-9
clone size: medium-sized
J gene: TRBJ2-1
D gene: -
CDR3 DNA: TGTGCCAGCAGCTCTTCCGGGACCCCAATTAACAATGAGCAGTTCTTC
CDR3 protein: CASSSSGTPINNEQFF

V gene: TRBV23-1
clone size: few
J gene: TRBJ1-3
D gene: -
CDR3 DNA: TGCGCCTACAGCGGGGACACCATATATTTT
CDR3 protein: CAYSGDTIYF

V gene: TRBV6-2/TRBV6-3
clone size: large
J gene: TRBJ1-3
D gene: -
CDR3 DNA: TGTGCCAGCAGCCCTTCCGTTCTCGTCTCTGGAAACACCATATATTTT
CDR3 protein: CASSPSVLVSGNTIYF